This TCR beta chain appears in the sequencing data of a study of control samples from healthy donors and cancer patients. The repertoire was sequenced with immunoSEQ multiplex PCR; TCRdb's copy has only in-frame clones and lacks some. The sample records about 160,000 clones, nearly 96% being singletons. Deletions cut 5 bases from V and 0 bases from J, with 11 bases between. Germline V gene data show CDR1 as SGHVS and CDR2 as FNYEAQ. CDR3 length: 15 amino acids. The rearrangement links TRBV7-6 to TRBJ1-3, with D unclear. The sequence came from a woman aged 25 to 39 in good health. The sequenced sample consisted of blood. CDR3 DNA sequence: TGTGCCAGCAGCGGTAACATGGGCTCTGGAAACACCATATATTTT. Its translation: CASSGNMGSGNTIYF.